This passage covers 22 T cell receptor beta chains from one sample sequenced in a study of type 1 regulatory T cells. Whole-study findings and limits: Compared with non-Tr1 cells, Tr1 cells showed a narrower TCR repertoire.

TCRdb re-called the reads with MiXCR, one entry per CDR3 protein. Of 60,000 to 75,000 distinct CDR3 sequences in the sample, around 21% were seen once. No cognate antigen is known for these TCRs. The sequenced sample was cultured type 1 regulatory T (Tr1) cells, either the whole culture or a sorted fraction (not recorded which). The source of these receptors is a human donor in good health.

The rearrangement joins TRBV12-3 or TRBV12-4 to TRBJ2-2; D is undetermined. This CDR3 spans 12 amino acids. V was trimmed by 2 bases and J by 10 bases, leaving 8 bases between them. The CDR3 nucleotides are TGTGCCAGCAGTTTACGGAGCTTGGAGCTGTTTTTT. It is translated as CASSLRSLELFF.

This clonotype was found many times. The gene calls are TRBV5-6 and TRBJ2-1, with TRBD2 identical over 7 bases. The CDR3 is 16 amino acids. V lost 6 bases, J lost 6 bases, and 15 bases stayed unmatched. Per germline, CDR1 SGHDT and CDR2 YYEEEE. For the CDR3, the DNA is TGTGCCAGCACCACCATCCGGGAGCTAGCGGCCAATGAGCAGTTCTTC. Its protein product is CASTTIRELAANEQFF.

This chain joins TRBV29-1 and TRBJ2-3; no clear D gene. Trimming stripped 4 bases from V and 2 bases from J, with 4 bases between. The CDR3 is 11 residues long. Per the germline V gene, CDR1 is SQVTM and CDR2 is ANQGSEA. The CDR3 coding sequence is TGCAGCGTTGGGGACACAGATACGCAGTATTTT. This encodes CSVGDTDTQYF.

This clonotype was detected a few times. V gene TRBV12-3 or TRBV12-4 combines with J gene TRBJ2-1; TRBD1 aligns across 8 bases. The CDR3 length is 15 residues. With V trimmed by 2 bases and J by 3 bases, 3 bases remained unmatched. The CDR3 nucleotides read TGTGCCAGCAGTTTATCACAGGGGGGCTACAATGAGCAGTTCTTC. Protein: CASSLSQGGYNEQFF.

The chain combines TRBV6-2 or TRBV6-3 with TRBJ2-2; D gene unclear. This CDR3 has 15 residues. With 7 bases removed from V and 1 base from J, the gap between germline ends came to 13 bases. Germline V gene data show CDR1 as MNHEY and CDR2 as SVGEGT. CDR3 in DNA: TGTGCCAGCAAGAGACACAACGAGAACACCGGGGAGCTGTTTTTT. Translation: CASKRHNENTGELFF.

This clonotype has a handful of counts. The V call is TRBV9, the J call TRBJ2-7, with TRBD2 as a possible D gene (6 bases). Germline CDR1 SGDLS, CDR2 YYNGEE. The CDR3 length is 15 residues. V was shortened by 0 bases and J by 7 bases, with 17 bases between the two germline ends. CDR3 sequence (DNA): TGTGCCAGCAGCGTAGCGGCGGGGACTCTAGAGGAGCAGTACTTC. Encoded protein: CASSVAAGTLEEQYF.

The chain carries TRBV9 and TRBJ2-1; 9 positions agree with TRBD1. Trimming removed 4 bases from V and 9 bases from J; junction bases left unmatched: 8. The CDR3 runs 14 residues. From germline, CDR1 is SGDLS and CDR2 YYNGEE. The CDR3 sequence: CASSHQQGAGEQFF. CDR3 DNA: TGTGCCAGCAGCCATCAACAGGGGGCGGGTGAGCAGTTCTTC.

The rearrangement joins TRBV6-6 to TRBJ1-5, with D perhaps TRBD1 (5 bases). Germline V gene sequence: CDR1 MNHNY, CDR2 SVGAGI (reference sequence). The CDR3 contains 13 residues. Trimming took 9 bases from V and 7 from J, leaving 16 bases between them. The CDR3 DNA is TGTGCCAGTCTCCGGGGCGTCGGGCAGCCCCAGCATTTT. Protein sequence: CASLRGVGQPQHF.

This clonotype was seen only a few times. The chain combines TRBV29-1 with TRBJ2-1; a weak D match, TRBD1 (7 bases). The V gene's germline CDR1 is SQVTM and CDR2 ANQGSEA. The ends were cut back, 1 base at V and 5 bases at J, with 18 bases in the middle. The length of the CDR3 is 16 residues. DNA for the CDR3: TGCAGCGTTGAAGGAGGCGTAGGAGGGGGCCACAATGAGCAGTTCTTC. The encoded protein is CSVEGGVGGGHNEQFF.

The J gene is TRBJ2-4, the V gene TRBV20-1; tentative D call: TRBD2 (5 bases). Trimming pared 0 bases from V and 7 bases from J, leaving 10 bases between. From germline, CDR1 is DFQATT and CDR2 SNEGSKA (reference sequence). This CDR3 has 13 residues. The CDR3 DNA follows: TGCAGTGCTAGAGATCGGCGGAGGAACATTCAGTACTTC. It specifies CSARDRRRNIQYF.

V usage is TRBV20-1 and J usage is TRBJ2-7; 8 bases match TRBD2. CDR3 length equals 15 residues. CDR1 is DFQATT, CDR2 SNEGSKA, per germline (reference sequence). Trimming at V came to 6 bases and at J to 2 bases, leaving 12 bases not matched to a gene. CDR3 sequence: CSASRLAGSPYEQYF. In DNA, the CDR3 is TGCAGTGCCAGTCGGCTAGCGGGCAGCCCCTACGAGCAGTACTTC.

The genes are TRBV9 and TRBJ2-1; maybe TRBD1 (6 bases). The CDR3 covers 15 residues. V gave up 0 bases and J gave up 2 bases, with 9 bases separating them. Germline CDR1 is SGDLS and CDR2 is YYNGEE. CDR3 in DNA: TGTGCCAGCAGCGTAGGGCAGGGGACCTACAATGAGCAGTTCTTC. Protein product: CASSVGQGTYNEQFF. Variable domain in full (rest from reference TRBV9 and TRBJ2-1): DSGVTQTPKHLITATGQRVTLRCSPRSGDLSVYWYQQSLDQGLQFLIQYYNGEERAKGNILERFSAQQFPDLHSELNLSSLELGDSALYFCASSVGQGTYNEQFFGPGTRLTVL.

This clonotype has just a few counts. The chain combines TRBV19 with TRBJ1-2; no firm D call. This CDR3 spans 13 amino acids. Trimming cost V 4 bases and J 4 bases, with 10 bases left between them. From germline, CDR1 is LNHDA and CDR2 SQIVND (reference sequence). CDR3 loop: CASSTDFAYGYTF. Here the CDR3 DNA reads TGTGCCAGTAGTACCGACTTCGCCTATGGCTACACCTTC.

V usage is TRBV2 and J usage is TRBJ2-1; D not resolved. The germline CDR1 and CDR2 sequences are SNHLY and FYNNEI. Trimming removed 4 bases at V and 7 bases at J, with 5 bases between. The length of the CDR3 is 11 residues. CDR3 amino acids: CASSVQNEQFF. CDR3 bases: TGTGCCAGCAGTGTTCAGAATGAGCAGTTCTTC.

This clonotype was seen a few times. The rearrangement links TRBV12-3 or TRBV12-4 to TRBJ1-1, with D tentatively TRBD1 (6 bases). Trimming shortened V by 1 base and J by 6 bases, and 15 bases separated the two germline ends. The CDR3 totals 15 residues. CDR3 bases: TGTGCCAGCAGTTTAGTAAGAGGGGGTAGCCCTGAAGCTTTCTTT. As protein: CASSLVRGGSPEAFF.

Many counts were recorded for this clonotype. This chain links TRBV7-2 with TRBJ1-2, with D possibly TRBD1 on 5 matching bases. The CDR3 runs 14 residues. The germline V gene encodes CDR1 SGHTA and CDR2 FQGNSA. V lost 5 bases and J lost 4, with 14 bases in between. CDR3 loop: CASSRDREVYGYTF. CDR3 coding DNA: TGTGCCAGCAGCCGGGACCGAGAGGTCTATGGCTACACCTTC.

The chain uses TRBV5-1 and TRBJ2-1; either TRBD1 or TRBD2 may fit D (5 bases each). The germline gives CDR1 SGHRS, CDR2 YFSETQ. The ends were cut back, 7 bases at V and 6 bases at J, with 20 bases in the middle. This CDR3 comprises 15 residues. CDR3 nucleotides: TGCGCCAGCTGTATTTGGGACCGTGACTTCAATGAGCAGTTCTTC. Translated: CASCIWDRDFNEQFF.

The chain carries TRBV20-1 and TRBJ2-5; 7 bases fit TRBD1. CDR3 length: 14 amino acids. The germline gives CDR1 DFQATT, CDR2 SNEGSKA (reference sequence). After removal of 2 bases from V and 1 base from J, the junction contained 4 bases not matched to a gene. The CDR3 coding sequence is TGCAGTGCTAGACCTCGGACAGGCCAAGAGACCCAGTACTTC. The encoded protein is CSARPRTGQETQYF.

The J gene is TRBJ1-2, the V gene TRBV5-1, with D unclear. V was pared by 0 bases and J by 3 bases, with 9 bases between. This CDR3 region has 14 residues. CDR1 and CDR2 from the germline V gene are SGHRS and YFSETQ. The CDR3 region has the DNA TGCGCCAGCAGCTTGGGTCTGGATCACTATGGCTACACCTTC. Translating gives CASSLGLDHYGYTF.

This clonotype was picked up many times. The rearrangement links TRBV10-3 to TRBJ2-7, with a tentative D call TRBD2 (7 bases). Trimming removed 7 bases from V and 7 bases from J, with 14 bases in between. The CDR3 runs to 12 residues. Germline V gene sequence: CDR1 ENHRY, CDR2 SYGVKD. The CDR3 DNA follows: TGTGCCATCAAGCCAGGGGAGGGGGAGCAGTACTTC. It is translated as CAIKPGEGEQYF.

This clonotype has a count of ten or more. The chain couples TRBV5-1 to TRBJ2-3; D could derive from TRBD1 or TRBD2 (5 bases each). Between the trimmed V and J ends, which lost 3 bases and 1 base, there was a span of 9 bases. The germline V gene has CDR1 SGHRS and CDR2 YFSETQ. CDR3 length: 14 amino acids. CDR3 nucleotides: TGCGCCAGCAGCTGGACGGGGCGCACAGATACGCAGTATTTT. Its protein product is CASSWTGRTDTQYF.

This clonotype has at least ten counts. The gene calls are TRBV5-1 and TRBJ2-7; 12 bases are a match to TRBD1. V trimming: 3 bases; J trimming: 1 base; junction bases outside the gene matches: 8. The CDR3 covers 17 residues. Germline CDR1 SGHRS, CDR2 YFSETQ. The CDR3 spells CASSSGTGGASSYEQYF. The CDR3 DNA sequence: TGCGCCAGCAGCTCCGGGACAGGGGGCGCCTCTTCCTACGAGCAGTACTTC.